Sequencing of this T cell receptor (beta chain) was carried out in a study of T cell repertoires in cytomegalovirus infection. General observations from the study: Carriage of CMV together with the relevant HLA was identifiable through cumulative public TCR beta family frequency.

TCRdb reprocessed the reads with MiXCR, giving one entry per CDR3 protein. The sample yields around 240,000 distinct CDR3 sequences, about 23% seen once. This clonotype is labeled medium-sized (0.01 to 0.1%). What it binds is not known. CDR3 size: 18 residues. V shed 4 bases and J shed 3 bases, with 24 bases lying between them. The V gene's germline CDR1 is SGHVS and CDR2 FQNEAQ. The V call is TRBV7-8, the J call TRBJ2-5, with D perhaps given as TRBD1 or TRBD2 (6 bases each). This clonotype was obtained from a human donor in good health (CMV status not recorded). Some clones in this sample may be carry-over from other donors' samples. The sequencing input was CD8+ T cells from PBMCs. CDR3 in DNA: TGTGCCAGCAGCTCGAGAATCCGACTAGAGGGGGTTGAAGAGACCCAGTACTTC. It codes for CASSSRIRLEGVEETQYF.